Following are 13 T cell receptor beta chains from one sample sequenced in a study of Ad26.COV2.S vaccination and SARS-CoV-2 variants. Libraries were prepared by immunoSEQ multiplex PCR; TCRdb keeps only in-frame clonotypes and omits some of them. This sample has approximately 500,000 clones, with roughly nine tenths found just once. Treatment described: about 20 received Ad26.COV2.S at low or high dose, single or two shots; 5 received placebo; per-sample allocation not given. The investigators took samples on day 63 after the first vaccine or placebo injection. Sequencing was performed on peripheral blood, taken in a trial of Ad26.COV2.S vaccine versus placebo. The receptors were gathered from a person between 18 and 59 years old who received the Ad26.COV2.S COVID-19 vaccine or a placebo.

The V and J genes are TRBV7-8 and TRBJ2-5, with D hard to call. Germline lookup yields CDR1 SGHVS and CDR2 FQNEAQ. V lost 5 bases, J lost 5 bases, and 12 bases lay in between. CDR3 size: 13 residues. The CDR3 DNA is TGTGCCAGCAGCCCAAGCCCTGACGAGACCCAGTACTTC. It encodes CASSPSPDETQYF. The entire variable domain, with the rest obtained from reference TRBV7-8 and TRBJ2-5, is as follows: GAGVSQSPRYKVAKRGQDVALRCDPISGHVSLFWYQQALGQGPEFLTYFQNEAQLDKSGLPSDRFFAERPEGSVSTLKIQRTQQEDSAVYLCASSPSPDETQYFGPGTRLLVL.

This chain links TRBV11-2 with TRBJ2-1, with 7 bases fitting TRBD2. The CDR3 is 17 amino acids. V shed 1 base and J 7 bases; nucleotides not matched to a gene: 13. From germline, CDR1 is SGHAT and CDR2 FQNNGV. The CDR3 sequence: CASSLVPRDYRYNEQFF. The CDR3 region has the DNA TGTGCCAGCAGCTTAGTGCCCCGGGACTACCGTTATAATGAGCAGTTCTTC.

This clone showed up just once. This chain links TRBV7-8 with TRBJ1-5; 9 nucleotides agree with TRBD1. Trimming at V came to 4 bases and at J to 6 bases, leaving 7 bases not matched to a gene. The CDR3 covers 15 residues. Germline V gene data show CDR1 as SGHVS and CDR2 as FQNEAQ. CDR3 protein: CASSSDRGRSQPQHF. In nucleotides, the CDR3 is TGTGCCAGCAGCTCCGACAGGGGGAGAAGTCAGCCCCAGCATTTT.

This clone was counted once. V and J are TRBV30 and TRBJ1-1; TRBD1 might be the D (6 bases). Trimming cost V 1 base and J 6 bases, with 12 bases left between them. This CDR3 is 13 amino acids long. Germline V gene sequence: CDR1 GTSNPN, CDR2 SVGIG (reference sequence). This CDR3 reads CAWSDQQGSEAFF. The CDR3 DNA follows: TGTGCCTGGAGTGACCAACAGGGCTCTGAAGCTTTCTTT.

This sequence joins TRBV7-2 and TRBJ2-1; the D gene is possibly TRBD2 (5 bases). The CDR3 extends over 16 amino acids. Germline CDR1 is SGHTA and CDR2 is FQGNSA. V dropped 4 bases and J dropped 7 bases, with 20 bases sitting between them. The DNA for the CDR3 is TGTGCCAGCAGCTCCCCCGAGGGATTGGTTCCTAATGAGCAGTTCTTC. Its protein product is CASSSPEGLVPNEQFF. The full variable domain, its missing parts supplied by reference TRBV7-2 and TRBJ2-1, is GAGVSQSPSNKVTEKGKDVELRCDPISGHTALYWYRQSLGQGLEFLIYFQGNSAPDKSGLPSDRFSAERTGGSVSTLTIQRTQQEDSAVYLCASSSPEGLVPNEQFFGPGTRLTVL.

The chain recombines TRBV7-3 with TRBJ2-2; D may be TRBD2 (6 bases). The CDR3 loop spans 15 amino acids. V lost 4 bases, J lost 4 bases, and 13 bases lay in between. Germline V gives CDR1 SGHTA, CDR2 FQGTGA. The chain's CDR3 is CASSSTGDGTGELFF. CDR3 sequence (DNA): TGTGCCAGCAGCTCCACGGGAGATGGCACCGGGGAGCTGTTTTTT.

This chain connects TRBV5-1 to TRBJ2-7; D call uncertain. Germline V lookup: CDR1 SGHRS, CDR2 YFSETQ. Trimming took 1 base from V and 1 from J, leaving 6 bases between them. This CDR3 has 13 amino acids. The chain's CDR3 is CASSLRRSYEQYF. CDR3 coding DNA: TGCGCCAGCAGCTTGCGTAGGTCCTACGAGCAGTACTTC. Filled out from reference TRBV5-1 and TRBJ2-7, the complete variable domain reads KAGVTQTPRYLIKTRGQQVTLSCSPISGHRSVSWYQQTPGQGLQFLFEYFSETQRNKGNFPGRFSGRQFSNSRSEMNVSTLELGDSALYLCASSLRRSYEQYFGPGTRLTVT.

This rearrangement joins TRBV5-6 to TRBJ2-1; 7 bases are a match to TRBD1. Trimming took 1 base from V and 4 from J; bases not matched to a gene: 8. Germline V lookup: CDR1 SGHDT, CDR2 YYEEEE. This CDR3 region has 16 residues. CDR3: CASSLRTGPDYNEQFF. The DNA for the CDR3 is TGTGCCAGCAGCTTGAGGACAGGACCTGATTACAATGAGCAGTTCTTC.

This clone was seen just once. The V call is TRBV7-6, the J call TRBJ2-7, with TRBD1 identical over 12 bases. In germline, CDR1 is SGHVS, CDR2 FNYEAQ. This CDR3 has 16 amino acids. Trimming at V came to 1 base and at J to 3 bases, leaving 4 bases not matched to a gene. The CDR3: CASSLVGQGAGYEQYF. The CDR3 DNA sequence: TGTGCCAGCAGCTTAGTGGGACAGGGGGCGGGCTACGAGCAGTACTTC.

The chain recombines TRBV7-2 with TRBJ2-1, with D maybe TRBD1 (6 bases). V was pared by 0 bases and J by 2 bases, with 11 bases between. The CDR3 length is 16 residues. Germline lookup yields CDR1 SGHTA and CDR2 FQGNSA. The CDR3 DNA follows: TGTGCCAGCAGCTTAGCGGGCAAGGGGGCCTACAATGAGCAGTTCTTC. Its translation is CASSLAGKGAYNEQFF.

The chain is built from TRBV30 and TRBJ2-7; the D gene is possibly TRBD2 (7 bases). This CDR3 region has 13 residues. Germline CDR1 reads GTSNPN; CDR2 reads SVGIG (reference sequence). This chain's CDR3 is CALGGLGDYEQYF. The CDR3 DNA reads TGTGCATTGGGGGGGCTAGGAGACTACGAGCAGTACTTC.

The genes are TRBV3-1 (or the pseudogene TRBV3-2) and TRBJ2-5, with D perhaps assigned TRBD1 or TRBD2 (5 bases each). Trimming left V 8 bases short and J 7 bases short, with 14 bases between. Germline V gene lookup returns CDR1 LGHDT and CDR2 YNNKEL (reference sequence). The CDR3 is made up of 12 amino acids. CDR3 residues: CASARGGSTQYF. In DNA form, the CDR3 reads TGTGCCAGCGCGAGGGGCGGCTCGACCCAGTACTTC.

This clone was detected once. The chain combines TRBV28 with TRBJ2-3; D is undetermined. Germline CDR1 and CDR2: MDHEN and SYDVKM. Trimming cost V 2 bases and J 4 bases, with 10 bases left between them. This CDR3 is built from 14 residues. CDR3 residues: CASSLPLGADTQYF. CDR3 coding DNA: TGTGCCAGCAGTTTACCCTTGGGTGCAGATACGCAGTATTTT.